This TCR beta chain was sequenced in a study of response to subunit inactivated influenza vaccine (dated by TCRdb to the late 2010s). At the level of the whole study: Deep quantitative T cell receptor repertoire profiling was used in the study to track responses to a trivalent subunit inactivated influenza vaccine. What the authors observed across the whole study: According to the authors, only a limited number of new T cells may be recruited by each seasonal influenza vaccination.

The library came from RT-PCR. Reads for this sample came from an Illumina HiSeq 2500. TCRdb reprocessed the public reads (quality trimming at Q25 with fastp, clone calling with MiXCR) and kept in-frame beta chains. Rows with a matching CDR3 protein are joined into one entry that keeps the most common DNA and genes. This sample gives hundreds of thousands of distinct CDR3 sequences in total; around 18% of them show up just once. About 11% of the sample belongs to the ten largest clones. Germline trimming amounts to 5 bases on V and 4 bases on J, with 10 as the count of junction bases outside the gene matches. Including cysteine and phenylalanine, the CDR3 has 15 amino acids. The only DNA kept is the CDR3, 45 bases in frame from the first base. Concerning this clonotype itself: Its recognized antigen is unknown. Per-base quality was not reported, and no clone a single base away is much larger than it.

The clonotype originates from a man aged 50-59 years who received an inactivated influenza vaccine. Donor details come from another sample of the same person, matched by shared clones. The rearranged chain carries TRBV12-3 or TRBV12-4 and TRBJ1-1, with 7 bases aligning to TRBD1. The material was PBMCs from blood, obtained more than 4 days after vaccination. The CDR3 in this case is CASSPRIHRGTEAFF. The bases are TGTGCCAGCAGTCCCAGAATACACAGGGGCACTGAAGCTTTCTTT.